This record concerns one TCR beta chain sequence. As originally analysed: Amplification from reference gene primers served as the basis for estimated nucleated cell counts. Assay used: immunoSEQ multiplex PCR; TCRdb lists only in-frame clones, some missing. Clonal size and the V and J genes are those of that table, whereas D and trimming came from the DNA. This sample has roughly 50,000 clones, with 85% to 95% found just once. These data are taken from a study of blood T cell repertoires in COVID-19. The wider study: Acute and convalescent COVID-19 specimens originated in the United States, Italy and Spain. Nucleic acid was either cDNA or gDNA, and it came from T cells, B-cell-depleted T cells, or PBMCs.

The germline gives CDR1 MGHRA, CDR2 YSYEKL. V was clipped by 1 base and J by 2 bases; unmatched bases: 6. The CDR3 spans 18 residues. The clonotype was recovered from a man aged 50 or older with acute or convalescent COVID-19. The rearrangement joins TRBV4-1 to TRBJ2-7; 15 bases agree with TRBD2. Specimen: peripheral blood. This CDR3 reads CASSQVSGLAGGTYEQYF. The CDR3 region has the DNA TGCGCCAGCAGCCAAGTCTCTGGACTAGCGGGAGGGACCTACGAGCAGTACTTC.